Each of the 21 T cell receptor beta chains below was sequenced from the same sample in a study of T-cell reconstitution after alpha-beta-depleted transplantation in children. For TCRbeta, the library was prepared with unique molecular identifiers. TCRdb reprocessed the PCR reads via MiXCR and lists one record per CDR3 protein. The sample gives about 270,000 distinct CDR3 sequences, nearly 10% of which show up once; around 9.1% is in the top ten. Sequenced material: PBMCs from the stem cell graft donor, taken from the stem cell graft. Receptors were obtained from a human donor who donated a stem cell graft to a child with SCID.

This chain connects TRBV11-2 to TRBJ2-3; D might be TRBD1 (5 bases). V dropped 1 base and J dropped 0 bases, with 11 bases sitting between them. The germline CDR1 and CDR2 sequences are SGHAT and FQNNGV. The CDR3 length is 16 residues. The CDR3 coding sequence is TGTGCCAGCAGCTTAGCTGACAGACCAAGCACAGATACGCAGTATTTT. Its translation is CASSLADRPSTDTQYF.

For the CDR3, the DNA is TGTGCTAGTGGTTCATTCTTGGGGGGGGACAATGAGCAGTTCTTC. The encoded protein is CASGSFLGGDNEQFF. This chain uses TRBV12-5 with TRBJ2-1, with 7 bases lining up with TRBD2. The J segment lost 5 bases and the V segment lost 4 bases, leaving 8 bases of the junction unmatched. Germline lookup yields CDR1 LGHNT and CDR2 FRNRAP. The CDR3 length is 15 residues.

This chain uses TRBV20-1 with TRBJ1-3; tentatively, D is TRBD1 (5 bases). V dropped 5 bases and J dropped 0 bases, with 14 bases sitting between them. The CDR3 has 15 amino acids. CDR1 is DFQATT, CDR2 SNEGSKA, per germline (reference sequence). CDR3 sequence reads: CSAPTVNYSGNTIYF. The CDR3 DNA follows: TGCAGTGCTCCGACAGTGAACTACTCTGGAAACACCATATATTTT.

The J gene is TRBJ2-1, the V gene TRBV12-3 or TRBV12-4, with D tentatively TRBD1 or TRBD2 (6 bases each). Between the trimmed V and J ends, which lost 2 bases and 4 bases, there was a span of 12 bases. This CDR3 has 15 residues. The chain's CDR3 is CASSLWGALYNEQFF. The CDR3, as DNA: TGTGCCAGCAGTTTATGGGGGGCGTTGTACAATGAGCAGTTCTTC.

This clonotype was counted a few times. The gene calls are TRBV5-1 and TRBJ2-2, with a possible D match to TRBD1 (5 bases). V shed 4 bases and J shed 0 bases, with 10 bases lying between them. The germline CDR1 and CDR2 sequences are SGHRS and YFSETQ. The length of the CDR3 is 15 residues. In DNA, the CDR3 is TGCGCCAGCAGCGGACACCCTGCGAACACCGGGGAGCTGTTTTTT. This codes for CASSGHPANTGELFF.

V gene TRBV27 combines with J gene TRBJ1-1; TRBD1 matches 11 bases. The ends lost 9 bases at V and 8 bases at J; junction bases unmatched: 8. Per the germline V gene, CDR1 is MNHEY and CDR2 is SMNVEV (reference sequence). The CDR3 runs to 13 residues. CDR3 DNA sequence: TGTGCCAGTTTCCGGACAGGGGGCTTGGAAGCTTTCTTT. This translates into CASFRTGGLEAFF.

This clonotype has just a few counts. CDR3 DNA: TGCAGTGCTAGAGACAGGGCCCTTTCTTCCTACGAGCAGTACTTC. It codes for CSARDRALSSYEQYF. This chain joins TRBV20-1 and TRBJ2-7; weak D call: TRBD1 (5 bases). Trimming pared 0 bases from V and 1 base from J, leaving 13 bases between. The germline CDR1 and CDR2 sequences are DFQATT and SNEGSKA (reference sequence). The CDR3 extends over 15 amino acids.

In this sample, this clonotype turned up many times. This chain's CDR3 is CASSLTRDNYNEQFF. Written as DNA, the CDR3 is TGTGCCAGCAGTTTAACTCGGGACAACTACAATGAGCAGTTCTTC. The rearrangement joins TRBV27 to TRBJ2-1, with D perhaps matching TRBD1 (6 bases). Per germline, CDR1 MNHEY and CDR2 SMNVEV (reference sequence). V lost 2 bases to trimming and J lost 3 bases, with 11 bases between them. The CDR3 contains 15 residues.

The CDR3 loop is CASREEGEAFF. CDR3 in DNA: TGTGCCAGCAGGGAGGAGGGTGAAGCTTTCTTT. The chain recombines TRBV7-9 with TRBJ1-1; D gene uncertain. The V gene lost 6 bases and the J gene lost 7 bases, with 9 bases spanning the gap. The CDR3 has 11 residues. Germline loops: CDR1 SEHNR, CDR2 FQNEAQ (reference sequence).

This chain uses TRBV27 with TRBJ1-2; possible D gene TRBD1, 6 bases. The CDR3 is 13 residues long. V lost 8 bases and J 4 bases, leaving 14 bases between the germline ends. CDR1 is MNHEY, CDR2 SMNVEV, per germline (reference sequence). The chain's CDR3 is CASRYGQSYGYTF. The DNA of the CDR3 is TGTGCCAGCCGTTACGGACAGAGCTATGGCTACACCTTC.

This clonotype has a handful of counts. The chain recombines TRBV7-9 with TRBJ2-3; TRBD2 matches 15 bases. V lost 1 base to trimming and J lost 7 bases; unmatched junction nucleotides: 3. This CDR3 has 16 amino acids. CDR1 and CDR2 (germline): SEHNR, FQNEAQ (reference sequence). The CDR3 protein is CASSLGGTSGGNTQYF. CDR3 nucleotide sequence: TGTGCCAGCAGCTTAGGAGGGACTAGCGGGGGGAATACGCAGTATTTT. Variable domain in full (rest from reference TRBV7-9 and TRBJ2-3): DTGVSQNPRHKITKRGQNVTFRCDPISEHNRLYWYRQTLGQGPEFLTYFQNEAQLEKSRLLSDRFSAERPKGSFSTLEIQRTEQGDSAMYLCASSLGGTSGGNTQYFGPGTRLTVL.

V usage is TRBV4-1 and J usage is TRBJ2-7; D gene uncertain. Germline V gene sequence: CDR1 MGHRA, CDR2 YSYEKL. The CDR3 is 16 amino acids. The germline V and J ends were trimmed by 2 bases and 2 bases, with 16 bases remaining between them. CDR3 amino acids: CASSQSKMGGAYEQYF. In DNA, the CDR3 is TGCGCCAGCAGCCAAAGTAAAATGGGCGGCGCCTACGAGCAGTACTTC.

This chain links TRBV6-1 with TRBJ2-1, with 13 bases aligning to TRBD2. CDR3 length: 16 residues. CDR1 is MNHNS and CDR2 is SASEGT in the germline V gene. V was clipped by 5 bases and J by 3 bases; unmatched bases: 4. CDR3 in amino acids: CASSRGLAGVYNEQFF. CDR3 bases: TGTGCCAGCAGTCGAGGACTAGCGGGGGTCTACAATGAGCAGTTCTTC.

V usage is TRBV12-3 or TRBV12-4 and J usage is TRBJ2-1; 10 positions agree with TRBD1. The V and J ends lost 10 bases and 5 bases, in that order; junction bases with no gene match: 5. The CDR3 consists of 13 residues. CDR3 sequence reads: CAISGTGDNEQFF. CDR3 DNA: TGTGCCATCTCCGGGACAGGGGACAATGAGCAGTTCTTC.

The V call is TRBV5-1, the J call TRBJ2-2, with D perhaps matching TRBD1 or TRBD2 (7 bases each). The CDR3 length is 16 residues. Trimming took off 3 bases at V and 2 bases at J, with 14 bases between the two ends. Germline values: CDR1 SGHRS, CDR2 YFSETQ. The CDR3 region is CASSSQGGANTGELFF. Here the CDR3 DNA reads TGCGCCAGCAGCTCCCAGGGGGGGGCAAACACCGGGGAGCTGTTTTTT. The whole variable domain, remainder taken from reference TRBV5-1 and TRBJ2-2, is KAGVTQTPRYLIKTRGQQVTLSCSPISGHRSVSWYQQTPGQGLQFLFEYFSETQRNKGNFPGRFSGRQFSNSRSEMNVSTLELGDSALYLCASSSQGGANTGELFFGEGSRLTVL.

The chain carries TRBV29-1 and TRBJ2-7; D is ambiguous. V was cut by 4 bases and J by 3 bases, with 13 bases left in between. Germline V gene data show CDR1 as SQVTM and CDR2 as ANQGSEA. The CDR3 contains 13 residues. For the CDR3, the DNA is TGCAGCGTTGTTCGCCCAGGCCGCTACGAGCAGTACTTC. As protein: CSVVRPGRYEQYF.

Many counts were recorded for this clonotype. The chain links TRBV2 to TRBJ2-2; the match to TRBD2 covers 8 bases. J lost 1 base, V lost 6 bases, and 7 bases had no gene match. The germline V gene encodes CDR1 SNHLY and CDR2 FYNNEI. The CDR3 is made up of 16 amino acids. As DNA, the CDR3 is TGTGCCAGCAGCAGGTCAGCGGGGGAGAACACCGGGGAGCTGTTTTTT. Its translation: CASSRSAGENTGELFF.

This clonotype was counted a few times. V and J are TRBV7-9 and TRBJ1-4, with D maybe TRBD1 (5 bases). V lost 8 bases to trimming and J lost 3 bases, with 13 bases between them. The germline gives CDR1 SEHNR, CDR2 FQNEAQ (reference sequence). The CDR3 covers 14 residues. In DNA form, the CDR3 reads TGTGCCAGCGGGGGAACGGGGGCTAATGAAAAACTGTTTTTT. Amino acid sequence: CASGGTGANEKLFF. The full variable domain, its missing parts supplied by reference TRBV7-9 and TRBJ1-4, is DTGVSQNPRHKITKRGQNVTFRCDPISEHNRLYWYRQTLGQGPEFLTYFQNEAQLEKSRLLSDRFSAERPKGSFSTLEIQRTEQGDSAMYLCASGGTGANEKLFFGSGTQLSVL.

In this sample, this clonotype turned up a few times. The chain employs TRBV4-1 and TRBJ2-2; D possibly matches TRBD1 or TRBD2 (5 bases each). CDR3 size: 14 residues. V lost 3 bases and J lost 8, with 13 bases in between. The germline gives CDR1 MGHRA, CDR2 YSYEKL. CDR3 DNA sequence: TGCGCCAGCAGCCAGTATTGGGACGCGGGGGAGCTGTTTTTT. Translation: CASSQYWDAGELFF.

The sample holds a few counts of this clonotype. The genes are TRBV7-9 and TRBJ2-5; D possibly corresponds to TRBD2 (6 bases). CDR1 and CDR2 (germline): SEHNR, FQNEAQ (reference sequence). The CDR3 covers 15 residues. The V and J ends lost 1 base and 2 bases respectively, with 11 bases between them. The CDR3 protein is CASSLGSGTQETQYF. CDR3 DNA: TGTGCCAGCAGCTTAGGTTCGGGGACTCAAGAGACCCAGTACTTC.

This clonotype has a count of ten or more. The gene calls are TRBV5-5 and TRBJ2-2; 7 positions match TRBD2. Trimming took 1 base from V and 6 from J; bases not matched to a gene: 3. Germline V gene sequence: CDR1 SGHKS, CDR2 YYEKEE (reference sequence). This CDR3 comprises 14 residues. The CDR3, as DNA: TGTGCCAGCAGCTTGAGCGGGGTCGCCGGGGAGCTGTTTTTT. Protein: CASSLSGVAGELFF.